Below are 18 T cell receptor beta chains sequenced from a single sample in a study of cytomegalovirus exposure and HLA in healthy donors. PCR employed 60 Vbeta and 13 Jbeta primers. The repertoire was sequenced with immunoSEQ multiplex PCR; TCRdb's copy has only in-frame clones and lacks some. The sample has about 150,000 clones; roughly 79% are singletons. Sequences were obtained from PBMCs. The receptors here all came from a woman between 45 and 60 years old in good health and CMV-seropositive.

J is TRBJ2-1 and V is TRBV14, with a weak D call TRBD2 (5 bases). The CDR3 is made up of 16 amino acids. Germline values: CDR1 SGHDN, CDR2 FVKESK. Deletions cut 4 bases from V and 8 bases from J, with 21 bases between. DNA for the CDR3: TGTGCCAGCAGCCTCAGGCGGGCGGCCCCGTTGGATGAGCAGTTCTTC. The encoded protein is CASSLRRAAPLDEQFF.

The chain uses TRBV9 and TRBJ1-2; 10 positions match TRBD1. In germline, CDR1 is SGDLS, CDR2 YYNGEE. With V trimmed by 2 bases and J by 7 bases, 11 bases remained unmatched. The CDR3 has 16 amino acids. The CDR3: CASSVTGQGVLGGYTF. The CDR3 nucleotides read TGTGCCAGCAGCGTTACAGGACAGGGGGTTTTGGGTGGCTACACCTTC.

The J gene is TRBJ2-7, the V gene TRBV29-1; 9 nucleotides match TRBD1. Germline CDR1 reads SQVTM; CDR2 reads ANQGSEA. The CDR3 runs to 16 residues. Trimming took 1 base from V and 7 from J; bases not matched to a gene: 14. The CDR3 reads CSVEGSGTGLSGEQYF. CDR3 DNA: TGCAGCGTTGAAGGCTCCGGGACAGGGCTTTCGGGGGAGCAGTACTTC.

This chain joins TRBV19 and TRBJ2-5; 9 bases agree with TRBD1. The J call may not be correct, given that the DNA end is closer to TRBJ2-7. Germline V gene lookup returns CDR1 LNHDA and CDR2 SQIVND (reference sequence). The CDR3 totals 13 residues. CDR3 in DNA: TGTGCCAGTAGTTTTGGACAGGGGTACGAGCAGTACTTC. It translates to CASSFGQGYEQYF.

This clone was seen more than once but under ten times. This chain uses TRBV2 with TRBJ2-3; TRBD1 aligns across 9 bases. Germline CDR1 is SNHLY and CDR2 is FYNNEI. This CDR3 spans 12 amino acids. The trim removed 11 bases at V and 2 bases at J, leaving 2 bases unmatched. Here the CDR3 reads CAGDRDTDTQYF. CDR3 nucleotides: TGTGCCGGGGACAGGGACACAGATACGCAGTATTTT.

The chain uses TRBV11-3 and TRBJ1-1, with D possibly matching TRBD1 (5 bases). The CDR3 has 15 residues. Germline V gene data show CDR1 as SGHNT and CDR2 as YENEEA. Deletions cut 1 base from V and 1 base from J, with 10 bases between. The CDR3 sequence: CASSLGNQGNTEAFF. The CDR3 DNA sequence: TGTGCCAGCAGCTTAGGGAACCAGGGGAACACTGAAGCTTTCTTT.

The V call is TRBV27, the J call TRBJ2-1; TRBD2 aligns across 10 bases. The trim removed 0 bases at V and 8 bases at J, leaving 13 bases unmatched. The length of the CDR3 is 18 residues. Germline V gives CDR1 MNHEY, CDR2 SMNVEV (reference sequence). DNA of the CDR3: TGTGCCAGCAGTTTATCGCCACTAGCGGGATTTCTTGAGGATGAGCAGTTCTTC. Translation: CASSLSPLAGFLEDEQFF.

This sequence joins TRBV6-1 and TRBJ1-4; no definite D call. This CDR3 contains 15 residues. The germline CDR1 and CDR2 sequences are MNHNS and SASEGT. Trimming left V 4 bases short and J 0 bases short, with 9 bases between. CDR3 DNA: TGTGCCAGCAGTGCGGGAAGTGCAACTAATGAAAAACTGTTTTTT. Translating gives CASSAGSATNEKLFF.

The genes are TRBV30 and TRBJ1-2; D remains ambiguous. Trimming took 0 bases from V and 4 from J, leaving 9 bases between them. CDR1 and CDR2 (germline): GTSNPN, SVGIG (reference sequence). The CDR3 spans 13 residues. CDR3 in DNA: TGTGCCTGGAGTGTCCAACATTTCTATGGCTACACCTTC. It codes for CAWSVQHFYGYTF.

The chain has TRBV10-3 and TRBJ2-3; TRBD1 agrees at 7 bases. Germline V gene sequence: CDR1 ENHRY, CDR2 SYGVKD. The CDR3 sequence is 15 residues long. Trimming at V came to 4 bases and at J to 3 bases, leaving 7 bases not matched to a gene. CDR3 in DNA: TGTGCCATCAGTGCAGGGGGAGAAGAGACAGATACGCAGTATTTT. Residues: CAISAGGEETDTQYF.

This clone was counted between two and nine times. The gene calls are TRBV11-2 and TRBJ2-7; 15 bases agree with TRBD2. Losses at the gene ends were 5 bases for V and 9 bases for J; bases not matched to a gene: 5. In germline, CDR1 is SGHAT, CDR2 FQNNGV. This CDR3 region has 14 residues. CDR3 amino acids: CASSPGTSGGRQYF. In nucleotides, the CDR3 is TGTGCCAGCAGCCCCGGGACTAGCGGGGGGAGGCAGTACTTC.

The chain employs TRBV19 and TRBJ1-5, with 9 bases aligning to TRBD1. This CDR3 has 14 amino acids. Trimming took 5 bases from V and 2 from J; bases not matched to a gene: 1. In germline, CDR1 is LNHDA, CDR2 SQIVND (reference sequence). CDR3 in amino acids: CASSRTGGNQPQHF. In DNA, the CDR3 is TGTGCCAGTAGTCGGACAGGGGGCAATCAGCCCCAGCATTTT.

The V call is TRBV5-1, the J call TRBJ2-7, with 8 bases lining up with TRBD1. The ends lost 0 bases at V and 6 bases at J; junction bases unmatched: 5. Germline lookup yields CDR1 SGHRS and CDR2 YFSETQ. The length of the CDR3 is 14 residues. In DNA form, the CDR3 reads TGCGCCAGCAGCTTGGACCCAGGGGGCTCCGAGCAGTACTTC. Translation gives CASSLDPGGSEQYF.

This clone was seen only once. The rearrangement joins TRBV9 to TRBJ1-3; 8 nucleotides align to TRBD1. Germline-derived CDR1 and CDR2 are SGDLS and YYNGEE. The CDR3 runs to 16 residues. After removal of 0 bases from V and 0 bases from J, the junction contained 2 bases not matched to a gene. This CDR3 reads CASSVGTGFSGNTIYF. The CDR3 DNA sequence: TGTGCCAGCAGCGTAGGGACAGGGTTCTCTGGAAACACCATATATTTT.

This clone was found a few times. The chain recombines TRBV28 with TRBJ2-7, with D hard to call. The V end was cut by 5 bases, the J end by 6 bases, with 11 bases between. Germline-derived CDR1 and CDR2 are MDHEN and SYDVKM. The CDR3 loop spans 12 amino acids. The CDR3 is CASSVLVSEQYF. As DNA, the CDR3 is TGTGCCAGCAGTGTTCTAGTTTCCGAGCAGTACTTC.

The rearrangement uses TRBV7-2 and TRBJ2-1; 10 positions match TRBD2. The CDR3 is 19 amino acids. Looked up from germline, CDR1 is SGHTA and CDR2 is FQGNSA. V shed 5 bases, J shed 8 bases, and the junction held 21 bases outside the gene matches. The CDR3 is CASSGTLAGSLVFPHEQFF. The CDR3 region has the DNA TGTGCCAGCAGCGGAACACTAGCGGGAAGTCTCGTGTTCCCCCATGAGCAGTTCTTC.

V and J are TRBV5-4 and TRBJ1-2, with a possible D match to TRBD1 (6 bases). The CDR3 is made up of 15 amino acids. Per germline, CDR1 SGHNT and CDR2 YYREEE (reference sequence). Deletions cut 4 bases from V and 4 bases from J, with 17 bases between. CDR3 in DNA: TGTGCCAGCAGCCCTGGACAGATTGGCGGCTATGGCTACACCTTC. Translated: CASSPGQIGGYGYTF. Based on the CDR3 plus reference TRBV5-4 and TRBJ1-2, the full variable domain is ETGVTQSPTHLIKTRGQQVTLRCSSQSGHNTVSWYQQALGQGPQFIFQYYREEENGRGNFPPRFSGLQFPNYSSELNVNALELDDSALYLCASSPGQIGGYGYTFGSGTRLTVV.

The chain recombines TRBV7-2 with TRBJ1-2; 8 bases fit TRBD1. This CDR3 has 14 residues. CDR1 SGHTA and CDR2 FQGNSA come from the germline V gene. The junction had 3 bases not matched to a gene; V was cut back by 2 bases and J by 4 bases. CDR3 in DNA: TGTGCCAGCAGCTTATCAGGGGGCCGCTATGGCTACACCTTC. Translating it yields CASSLSGGRYGYTF.